This T cell receptor (beta chain) derives from a study of cytomegalovirus exposure and HLA in healthy donors. Whole-study results and caveats: Most TCRs appeared rarely, but some public TCRs recurred in many donors. The authors enumerated 150 to 200 TCR beta chains as linked to cytomegalovirus.

As regards this clone: What it recognizes is unknown.

The repertoire was sequenced with immunoSEQ multiplex PCR; TCRdb's copy has only in-frame clones and lacks some. In the table there are more than 95,000 clones, approximately 95% of which are singletons. The junction had 8 bases not matched to a gene; V was cut back by 5 bases and J by 0 bases. Germline loops: CDR1 MNHEY, CDR2 SMNVEV (reference sequence). CDR3 length equals 16 residues. The sequenced sample was PBMCs. This chain uses TRBV27 with TRBJ2-3; 7 bases fit TRBD2. The source is a man aged 18-30 years in good health and CMV-seronegative. DNA for the CDR3: TGTGCCAGCAGTCTACTAAGCGGGATGAGCACAGATACGCAGTATTTT. It codes for CASSLLSGMSTDTQYF.